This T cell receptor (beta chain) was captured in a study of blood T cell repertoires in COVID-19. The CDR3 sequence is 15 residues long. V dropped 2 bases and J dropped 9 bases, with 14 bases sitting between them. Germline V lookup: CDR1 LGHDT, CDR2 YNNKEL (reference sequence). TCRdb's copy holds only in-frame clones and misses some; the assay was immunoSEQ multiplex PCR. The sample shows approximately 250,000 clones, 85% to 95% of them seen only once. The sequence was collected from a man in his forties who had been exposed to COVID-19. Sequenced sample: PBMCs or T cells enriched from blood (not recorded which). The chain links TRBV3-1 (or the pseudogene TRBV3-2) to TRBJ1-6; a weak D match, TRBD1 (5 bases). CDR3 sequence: CASSQSAQATSPLHF. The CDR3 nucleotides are TGTGCCAGCAGCCAAAGTGCACAGGCCACTTCACCCCTCCACTTT.